The 27 T cell receptor beta chains given below trace back to one sample, sequenced in a study of cytomegalovirus exposure and HLA in healthy donors. Only in-frame clones appear in the TCRdb table, and some are missing; sequencing was by immunoSEQ multiplex PCR. The sample includes more than 75,000 clones, 90% to 95% seen only once; the top ten take approximately 0.69%. Sequenced material: PBMCs. These receptors came from a man younger than 30 in good health and CMV-seronegative.

The count of this clone is one. V and J are TRBV4-2 and TRBJ1-4; no clear D. The CDR3 covers 12 residues. V lost 3 bases and J lost 12, with 11 bases in between. Germline V CDR1 and CDR2: LGHNA, YNFKEQ. The CDR3 DNA sequence: TGTGCCAGCAGCCAGGTCTCACAAGAACTGTTTTTT. It is translated as CASSQVSQELFF.

The chain carries TRBV4-1 and TRBJ2-1; 13 nucleotides match TRBD2. Trimming cost V 0 bases and J 5 bases; bases outside gene matches: 7. The germline V gene encodes CDR1 MGHRA and CDR2 YSYEKL. The CDR3 totals 18 residues. The CDR3: CASSQDRGTSGTDNEQFF. The DNA of the CDR3 is TGCGCCAGCAGCCAAGATAGGGGGACTAGCGGGACGGACAATGAGCAGTTCTTC.

The V gene is TRBV5-1, the J gene TRBJ1-2; 8 bases match TRBD1. The CDR3 extends over 13 amino acids. The ends lost 2 bases at V and 6 bases at J; junction bases unmatched: 3. Germline V gives CDR1 SGHRS, CDR2 YFSETQ. The CDR3 region has the DNA TGCGCCAGCAGCTTCGGACAGGGTGATGGCTACACCTTC. This translates into CASSFGQGDGYTF.

The J gene is TRBJ1-1, the V gene TRBV6-5; TRBD1 might be the D (5 bases). V was cut by 5 bases and J by 4 bases, with 14 bases left in between. In germline, CDR1 is MNHEY, CDR2 SVGAGI. The CDR3 runs 14 residues. The CDR3 reads CASSSPWQGTEAFF. DNA for the CDR3: TGTGCCAGCAGTAGCCCCTGGCAGGGCACTGAAGCTTTCTTT.

This rearrangement joins TRBV5-4 to TRBJ1-3, with 7 bases aligning to TRBD1. The germline gives CDR1 SGHNT, CDR2 YYREEE (reference sequence). J lost 1 base, V lost 4 bases, and 8 bases had no gene match. The CDR3 has 16 amino acids. CDR3 amino acids: CASSQTGLGSGNTIYF. The CDR3 DNA reads as TGTGCCAGCAGCCAGACAGGGCTGGGGTCTGGAAACACCATATATTTT.

This clone was seen more than once but under ten times. The V gene is TRBV19, the J gene TRBJ1-2; weak D call: TRBD1 (5 bases). Germline lookup yields CDR1 LNHDA and CDR2 SQIVND (reference sequence). The CDR3 is 13 residues long. Trimming pared 6 bases from V and 7 bases from J, leaving 15 bases between. The CDR3 region is CASRPLNGAGYTF. The CDR3 DNA follows: TGTGCCAGTAGGCCTTTGAATGGGGCTGGCTACACCTTC.

CDR3 loop: CASMRGLAGTNTGELFF. In DNA, the CDR3 is TGTGCCAGCATGAGAGGACTAGCGGGAACCAACACCGGGGAGCTGTTTTTT. The chain uses TRBV27 and TRBJ2-2; 12 bases are shared with TRBD2. Unmatched junction bases numbered 8, after V lost 7 bases and J lost 2 bases. The CDR3 spans 17 residues. Per the germline V gene, CDR1 is MNHEY and CDR2 is SMNVEV (reference sequence).

V and J are TRBV19 and TRBJ2-5, with 13 bases that match TRBD2. Unmatched junction bases numbered 8, after V lost 5 bases and J lost 5 bases. The CDR3 consists of 16 residues. Germline CDR1 and CDR2: LNHDA and SQIVND (reference sequence). The CDR3 bases are TGTGCCAGTAGTCTATGGACTAGCGGGAGCCCGGAGACCCAGTACTTC. This codes for CASSLWTSGSPETQYF.

CDR3 coding DNA: TGTGCCAGTATGATGACAGTCTTCAATCAGCCCCAGCATTTT. This encodes CASMMTVFNQPQHF. The chain couples TRBV19 to TRBJ1-5; tentatively, D is TRBD1 (5 bases). Per germline, CDR1 LNHDA and CDR2 SQIVND (reference sequence). The CDR3 sequence is 14 residues long. V shed 7 bases and J shed 3 bases, with 13 bases lying between them.

This chain connects TRBV11-1 to TRBJ2-5; 12 positions match TRBD2. This CDR3 spans 14 amino acids. The V gene end was trimmed by 5 bases and the J gene end by 6 bases; junction bases not matched to a gene: 4. Germline values: CDR1 SGHAT, CDR2 FQDESV (reference sequence). The CDR3 DNA is TGTGCCAGCAGCGCTAGCGGGGGGGCAAAGACCCAGTACTTC. Encoded protein: CASSASGGAKTQYF.

The V call is TRBV10-3, the J call TRBJ1-1; 9 nucleotides align to TRBD1. The germline gives CDR1 ENHRY, CDR2 SYGVKD. The CDR3 length is 14 residues. V gave up 7 bases and J gave up 0 bases; unmatched junction bases: 3. This chain's CDR3 is CAITGTGMNTEAFF. CDR3 sequence (DNA): TGTGCCATCACCGGGACAGGGATGAACACTGAAGCTTTCTTT.

The chain couples TRBV7-9 to TRBJ2-7, with 11 bases matching TRBD1. Trimming removed 5 bases from V and 4 bases from J; junction bases left unmatched: 7. CDR3 length: 15 residues. CDR1 SEHNR and CDR2 FQNEAQ come from the germline V gene (reference sequence). The chain's CDR3 is CASSDRDRGGYEQYF. For the CDR3, the DNA is TGTGCCAGCAGCGACCGGGACAGGGGGGGATACGAGCAGTACTTC.

The chain uses TRBV5-1 and TRBJ2-7, with 9 bases identical to TRBD1. CDR3 size: 19 residues. The V segment lost 0 bases and the J segment 0 bases; nucleotides outside the gene matches: 13. CDR1 is SGHRS and CDR2 is YFSETQ in the germline V gene. As DNA, the CDR3 is TGCGCCAGCAGCTTGGCCGGGACAGGGAGTCCCATAAGCTCCTACGAGCAGTACTTC. It translates to CASSLAGTGSPISSYEQYF.

This sequence joins TRBV5-1 and TRBJ1-1; 9 bases align to TRBD1. In germline, CDR1 is SGHRS, CDR2 YFSETQ. This CDR3 has 15 amino acids. V was clipped by 7 bases and J by 5 bases; unmatched bases: 12. The CDR3 DNA reads TGCGCCAGCGGGGAGAGGACAGGGGCCGCTACTGAAGCTTTCTTT. It specifies CASGERTGAATEAFF. Combining the CDR3 with reference TRBV5-1 and TRBJ1-1 gives the whole variable domain KAGVTQTPRYLIKTRGQQVTLSCSPISGHRSVSWYQQTPGQGLQFLFEYFSETQRNKGNFPGRFSGRQFSNSRSEMNVSTLELGDSALYLCASGERTGAATEAFFGQGTRLTVV.

CDR3 coding DNA: TGTGCCAGCAGTTTATCCCCCCCCAGGGCGGACTACACCTTC. This gives the protein CASSLSPPRADYTF. The chain has TRBV27 and TRBJ1-2; perhaps TRBD1 as D (5 bases). The CDR3 extends over 14 amino acids. Trimming stripped 0 bases from V and 10 bases from J, with 15 bases between. Germline lookup yields CDR1 MNHEY and CDR2 SMNVEV (reference sequence).

This rearrangement joins TRBV6-5 to TRBJ1-5, with D possibly matching TRBD1 (5 bases). Germline V gene lookup returns CDR1 MNHEY and CDR2 SVGAGI. V gave up 2 bases and J gave up 7 bases, with 9 bases separating them. The CDR3 extends over 13 amino acids. The DNA for the CDR3 is TGTGCCAGCAGTTACGTCGGGGGGCAGCCCCAGCATTTT. Its translation is CASSYVGGQPQHF.

CDR3 protein: CASNIDGLSYNEQFF. DNA of the CDR3: TGTGCCAGCAACATCGATGGACTCTCCTACAATGAGCAGTTCTTC. The rearrangement uses TRBV5-5 and TRBJ2-1; D may be TRBD2 (5 bases). Trimming pared 6 bases from V and 0 bases from J, leaving 13 bases between. Germline loops: CDR1 SGHKS, CDR2 YYEKEE (reference sequence). CDR3 length: 15 residues.

The genes are TRBV7-2 and TRBJ2-7; 8 positions match TRBD1. The CDR3 consists of 14 residues. The trim removed 5 bases at V and 3 bases at J, leaving 6 bases unmatched. In germline, CDR1 is SGHTA, CDR2 FQGNSA. CDR3 in DNA: TGTGCCAGCAGCCGGACCGGGACAGGCTACGAGCAGTACTTC. This codes for CASSRTGTGYEQYF.

The genes are TRBV16 and TRBJ2-7; 7 positions match TRBD2. Germline V gene data show CDR1 as KGHSY and CDR2 as FQNENV. CDR3 length: 14 residues. V was clipped by 4 bases and J by 2 bases; unmatched bases: 5. CDR3 nucleotides: TGTGCCAGCAGCCCTTCGGGAGGTGCCTACGAGCAGTACTTC. Its translation: CASSPSGGAYEQYF.

V and J are TRBV5-6 and TRBJ1-2; no clear D gene. CDR1 SGHDT and CDR2 YYEEEE come from the germline V gene. There are 12 residues in the CDR3. Trimming pared 6 bases from V and 1 base from J, leaving 7 bases between. DNA of the CDR3: TGTGCCAGCAAAACAGTTAACTATGGCTACACCTTC. Amino acids: CASKTVNYGYTF. Supplemented by reference TRBV5-6 and TRBJ1-2, the full variable domain reads DAGVTQSPTHLIKTRGQQVTLRCSPKSGHDTVSWYQQALGQGPQFIFQYYEEEERQRGNFPDRFSGHQFPNYSSELNVNALLLGDSALYLCASKTVNYGYTFGSGTRLTVV.

The chain joins TRBV25-1 to TRBJ1-4, with a weak D call TRBD1 (6 bases). V lost 7 bases and J lost 6, with 18 bases in between. The length of the CDR3 is 15 residues. Germline values: CDR1 MGHDK, CDR2 SYGVNS. CDR3 in amino acids: CASTNPGVGHEKLFF. The CDR3 DNA reads TGTGCCAGCACCAACCCAGGGGTTGGGCATGAAAAACTGTTTTTT.

The chain carries TRBV5-1 and TRBJ2-3; 10 bases match TRBD2. The V gene end was trimmed by 0 bases and the J gene end by 4 bases; junction bases not matched to a gene: 5. Germline V CDR1 and CDR2: SGHRS, YFSETQ. The CDR3 spans 16 residues. In DNA, the CDR3 is TGCGCCAGCAGCTTGGGGGCTAGCGGGGGCGCAGATACGCAGTATTTT. It specifies CASSLGASGGADTQYF.

The chain joins TRBV11-2 to TRBJ2-7; 8 bases agree with TRBD1. The V segment lost 3 bases and the J segment 7 bases; nucleotides outside the gene matches: 14. The V gene's germline CDR1 is SGHAT and CDR2 FQNNGV. There are 16 residues in the CDR3. The CDR3 sequence: CASSLRTGTISGEQYF. Written as DNA, the CDR3 is TGTGCCAGCAGCTTGAGGACAGGGACGATTTCTGGTGAGCAGTACTTC.

The rearrangement joins TRBV7-6 to TRBJ2-2, with D perhaps matching TRBD1 (7 bases). Trimming took off 2 bases at V and 3 bases at J, with 13 bases between the two ends. The length of the CDR3 is 16 residues. Germline lookup yields CDR1 SGHVS and CDR2 FNYEAQ. This CDR3 reads CASSLRQGGDTGELFF. CDR3 coding DNA: TGTGCCAGCAGCTTACGGCAGGGGGGCGACACCGGGGAGCTGTTTTTT.

This chain links TRBV7-8 with TRBJ1-3, with D unresolved. The CDR3 covers 16 residues. Trimming left V 0 bases short and J 0 bases short, with 9 bases between. CDR1 and CDR2 from the germline V gene are SGHVS and FQNEAQ. The CDR3 is CASSLARFYSGNTIYF. DNA of the CDR3: TGTGCCAGCAGCTTAGCACGGTTTTACTCTGGAAACACCATATATTTT.

The CDR3 loop reads CAISDYSTGGAIHEQYF. CDR3 sequence (DNA): TGTGCCATCAGTGACTACTCGACAGGGGGCGCGATCCACGAGCAGTACTTC. J is TRBJ2-7 and V is TRBV10-3, with 10 nucleotides matching TRBD1. The J segment lost 5 bases and the V segment lost 3 bases, leaving 13 bases of the junction unmatched. The CDR3 is made up of 17 amino acids. Germline CDR1 reads ENHRY; CDR2 reads SYGVKD.

This chain links TRBV10-3 with TRBJ1-1; unclear D gene. Germline V lookup: CDR1 ENHRY, CDR2 SYGVKD. The CDR3 spans 15 residues. The germline V and J ends were trimmed by 3 bases and 0 bases, with 11 bases remaining between them. The CDR3 region is CAISDIGQVNTEAFF. CDR3 nucleotides: TGTGCCATCAGTGATATAGGTCAGGTGAACACTGAAGCTTTCTTT.